This entry describes one T cell receptor beta chain. Its target is not known. The data belong to a study of T-cell memory formation after mild COVID-19. Across the study: The TCR clusters were mostly specific to one donor.

Germline V gene lookup returns CDR1 SGHRS and CDR2 YFSETQ. The CDR3 loop spans 15 amino acids. The trim removed 4 bases at V and 2 bases at J, leaving 8 bases unmatched. Points from the study as a whole: Day 15 to 85 contracting clones showed balanced CD4/CD8; later expanders leaned CD4+.

TCRdb processed the 5' RACE reads anew with MiXCR; each CDR3 protein has one entry. The repertoire consists of 400,000 to 500,000 distinct CDR3 sequences, with roughly 26% occurring once and the leading ten covering roughly 9.7%. This rearrangement joins TRBV5-1 to TRBJ2-7, with 8 positions matching TRBD1. Material for sequencing was PBMCs or a T cell subset sorted from them (not recorded which). This receptor was obtained from an adult woman who had mild COVID-19 (a few samples of this study predate the infection). Cell type and time point are not known. The CDR3 region has the DNA TGCGCCAGCAGCCCCGGGGGACAGGTGGCCTACGAGCAGTACTTC. This gives the protein CASSPGGQVAYEQYF. The variable domain in full, completed from reference TRBV5-1 and TRBJ2-7, reads KAGVTQTPRYLIKTRGQQVTLSCSPISGHRSVSWYQQTPGQGLQFLFEYFSETQRNKGNFPGRFSGRQFSNSRSEMNVSTLELGDSALYLCASSPGGQVAYEQYFGPGTRLTVT.